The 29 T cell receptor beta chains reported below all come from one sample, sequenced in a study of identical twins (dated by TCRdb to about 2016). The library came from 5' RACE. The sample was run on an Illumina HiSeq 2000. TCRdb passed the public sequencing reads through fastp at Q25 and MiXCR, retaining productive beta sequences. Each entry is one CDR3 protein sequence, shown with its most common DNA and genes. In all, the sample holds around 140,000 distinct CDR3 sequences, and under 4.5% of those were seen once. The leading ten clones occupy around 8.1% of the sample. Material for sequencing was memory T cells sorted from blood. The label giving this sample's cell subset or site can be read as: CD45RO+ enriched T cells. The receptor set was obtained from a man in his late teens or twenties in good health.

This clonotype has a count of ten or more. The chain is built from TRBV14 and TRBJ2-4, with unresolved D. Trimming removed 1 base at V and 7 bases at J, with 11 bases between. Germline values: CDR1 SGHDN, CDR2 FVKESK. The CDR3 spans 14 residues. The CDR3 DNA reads TGTGCCAGCAGCCAAGGCGGTCCTAGGAACATTCAGTACTTC. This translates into CASSQGGPRNIQYF.

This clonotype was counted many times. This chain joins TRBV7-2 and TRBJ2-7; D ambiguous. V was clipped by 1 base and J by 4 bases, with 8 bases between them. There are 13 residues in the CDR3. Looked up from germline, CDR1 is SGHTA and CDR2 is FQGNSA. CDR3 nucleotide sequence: TGTGCCAGCAGCTTAGTTTCAGATTACGAGCAGTACTTC. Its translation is CASSLVSDYEQYF.

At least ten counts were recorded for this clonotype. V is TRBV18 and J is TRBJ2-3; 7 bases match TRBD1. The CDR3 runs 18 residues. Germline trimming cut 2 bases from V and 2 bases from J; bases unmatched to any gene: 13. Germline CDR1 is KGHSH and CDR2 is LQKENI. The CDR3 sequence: CASSPARGQGVLTDTQYF. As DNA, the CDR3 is TGTGCCAGCTCACCAGCCCGCGGGCAGGGGGTACTCACAGATACGCAGTATTTT.

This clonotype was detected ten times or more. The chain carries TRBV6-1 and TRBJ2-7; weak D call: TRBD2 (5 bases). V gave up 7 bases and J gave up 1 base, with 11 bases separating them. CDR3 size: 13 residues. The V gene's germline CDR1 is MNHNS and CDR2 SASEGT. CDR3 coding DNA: TGTGCCAGCACTGGAGGCCATTCCTACGAGCAGTACTTC. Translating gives CASTGGHSYEQYF.

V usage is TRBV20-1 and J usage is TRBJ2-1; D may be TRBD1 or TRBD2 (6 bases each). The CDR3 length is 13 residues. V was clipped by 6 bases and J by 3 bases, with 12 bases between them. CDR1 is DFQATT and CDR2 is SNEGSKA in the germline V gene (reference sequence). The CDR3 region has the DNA TGCAGTGCCGAGGGGGGAATCTACAATGAGCAGTTCTTC. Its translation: CSAEGGIYNEQFF.

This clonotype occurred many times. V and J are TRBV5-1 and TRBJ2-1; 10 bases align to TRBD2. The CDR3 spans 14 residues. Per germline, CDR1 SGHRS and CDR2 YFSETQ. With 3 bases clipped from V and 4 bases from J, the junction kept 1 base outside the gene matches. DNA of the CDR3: TGCGCCAGCAGCTCTAGCGGGGGTTACAATGAGCAGTTCTTC. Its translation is CASSSSGGYNEQFF. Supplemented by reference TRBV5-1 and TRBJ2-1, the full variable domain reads KAGVTQTPRYLIKTRGQQVTLSCSPISGHRSVSWYQQTPGQGLQFLFEYFSETQRNKGNFPGRFSGRQFSNSRSEMNVSTLELGDSALYLCASSSSGGYNEQFFGPGTRLTVL.

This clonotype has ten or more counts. CDR3 DNA sequence: TGTGCCAGCAGTTTATGGAGAGATACGCAGTATTTT. Translated, it gives CASSLWRDTQYF. This rearrangement joins TRBV28 to TRBJ2-3, with D unresolved. This CDR3 is built from 12 residues. Germline V gives CDR1 MDHEN, CDR2 SYDVKM. V was trimmed by 0 bases and J by 5 bases, leaving 3 bases between them. The variable domain in full, completed from reference TRBV28 and TRBJ2-3, reads DVKVTQSSRYLVKRTGEKVFLECVQDMDHENMFWYRQDPGLGLRLIYFSYDVKMKEKGDIPEGYSVSREKKERFSLILESASTNQTSMYLCASSLWRDTQYFGPGTRLTVL.

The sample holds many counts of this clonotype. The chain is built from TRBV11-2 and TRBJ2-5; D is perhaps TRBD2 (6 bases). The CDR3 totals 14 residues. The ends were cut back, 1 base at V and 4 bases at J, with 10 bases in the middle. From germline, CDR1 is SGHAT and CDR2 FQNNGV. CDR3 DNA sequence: TGTGCCAGCAGCTTAGGACTGGGGGGAGAGACCCAGTACTTC. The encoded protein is CASSLGLGGETQYF. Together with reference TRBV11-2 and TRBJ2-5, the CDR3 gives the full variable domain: EAGVAQSPRYKIIEKRQSVAFWCNPISGHATLYWYQQILGQGPKLLIQFQNNGVVDDSQLPKDRFSAERLKGVDSTLKIQPAKLEDSAVYLCASSLGLGGETQYFGPGTRLLVL.

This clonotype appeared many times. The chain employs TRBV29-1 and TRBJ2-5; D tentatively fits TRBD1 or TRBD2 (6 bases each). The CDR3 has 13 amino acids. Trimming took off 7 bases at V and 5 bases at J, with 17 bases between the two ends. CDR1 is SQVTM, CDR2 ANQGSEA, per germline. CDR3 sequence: CSAVGGFQETQYF. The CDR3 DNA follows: TGCAGCGCCGTAGGGGGGTTTCAGGAGACCCAGTACTTC.

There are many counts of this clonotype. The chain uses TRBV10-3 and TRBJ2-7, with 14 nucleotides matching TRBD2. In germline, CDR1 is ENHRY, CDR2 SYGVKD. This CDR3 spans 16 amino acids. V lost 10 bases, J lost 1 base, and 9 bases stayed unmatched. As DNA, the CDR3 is TGTGCCACTATGGGACTAGCGGGAGTATTTTCCTACGAGCAGTACTTC. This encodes CATMGLAGVFSYEQYF.

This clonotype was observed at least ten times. CDR3 nucleotides: TGTGCCAGCAGTGAAGCAGGGGCTCTAGGTGAAAAACTGTTTTTT. It specifies CASSEAGALGEKLFF. The rearrangement joins TRBV12-3 or TRBV12-4 to TRBJ1-4; D perhaps matches TRBD1 (6 bases). The CDR3 consists of 15 residues. The V end was cut by 5 bases, the J end by 7 bases, with 17 bases between.

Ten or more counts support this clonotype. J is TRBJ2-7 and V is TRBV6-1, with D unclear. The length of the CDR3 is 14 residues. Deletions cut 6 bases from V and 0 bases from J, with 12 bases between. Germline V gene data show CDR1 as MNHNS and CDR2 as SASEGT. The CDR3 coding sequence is TGTGCCAGCAGACAATCACAGAGCTCCTACGAGCAGTACGTC. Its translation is CASRQSQSSYEQYV.

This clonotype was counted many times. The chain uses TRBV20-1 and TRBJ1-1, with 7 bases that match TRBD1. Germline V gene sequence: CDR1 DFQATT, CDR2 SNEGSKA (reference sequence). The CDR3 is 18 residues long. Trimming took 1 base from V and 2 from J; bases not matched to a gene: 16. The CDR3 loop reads CSARATGVSINYNTEAFF. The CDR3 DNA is TGCAGTGCTAGAGCTACAGGGGTTTCGATTAACTACAACACTGAAGCTTTCTTT.

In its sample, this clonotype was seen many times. CDR3 region: CASSFGGAPYNEQFF. The CDR3 DNA reads as TGTGCCAGCAGTTTCGGGGGGGCCCCGTACAATGAGCAGTTCTTC. This chain joins TRBV28 and TRBJ2-1; 8 nucleotides match TRBD2. After removal of 3 bases from V and 4 bases from J, the junction contained 5 bases not matched to a gene. Germline V CDR1 and CDR2: MDHEN, SYDVKM. The CDR3 runs 15 residues.

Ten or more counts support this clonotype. The chain's CDR3 is CASSYLRKDTQYF. As DNA, the CDR3 is TGTGCCAGCAGTTACCTCCGGAAGGATACGCAGTATTTT. V and J are TRBV6-5 and TRBJ2-3, with no clear D. The CDR3 covers 13 residues. The germline gives CDR1 MNHEY, CDR2 SVGAGI. The germline V and J ends were trimmed by 2 bases and 6 bases, with 9 bases remaining between them.

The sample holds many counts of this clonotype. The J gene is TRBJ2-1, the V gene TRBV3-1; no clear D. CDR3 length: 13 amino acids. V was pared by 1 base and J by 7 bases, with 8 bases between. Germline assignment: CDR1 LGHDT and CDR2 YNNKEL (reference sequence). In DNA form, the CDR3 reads TGTGCCAGCAGCCAAGTTAAGGGTAATGAGCAGTTCTTC. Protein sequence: CASSQVKGNEQFF.

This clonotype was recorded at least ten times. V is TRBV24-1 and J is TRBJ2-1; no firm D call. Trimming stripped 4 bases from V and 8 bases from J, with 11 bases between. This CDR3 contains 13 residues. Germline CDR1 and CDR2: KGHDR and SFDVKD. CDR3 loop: CATSEGNEHEQFF. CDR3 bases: TGTGCCACCAGTGAGGGGAATGAGCATGAGCAGTTCTTC.

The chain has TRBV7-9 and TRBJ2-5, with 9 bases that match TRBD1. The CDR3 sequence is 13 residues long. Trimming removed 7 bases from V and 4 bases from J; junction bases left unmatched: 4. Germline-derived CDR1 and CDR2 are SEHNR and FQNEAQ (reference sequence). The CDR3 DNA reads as TGTGCCAGCATCGGGACAGGGAGAGAGACCCAGTACTTC. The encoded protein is CASIGTGRETQYF.

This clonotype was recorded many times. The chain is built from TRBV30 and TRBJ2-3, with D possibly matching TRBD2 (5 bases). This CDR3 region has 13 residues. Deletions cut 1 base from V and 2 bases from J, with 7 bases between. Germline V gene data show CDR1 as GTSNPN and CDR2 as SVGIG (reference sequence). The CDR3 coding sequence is TGTGCCTGGAGTGCGGGAACCACAGATACGCAGTATTTT. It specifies CAWSAGTTDTQYF. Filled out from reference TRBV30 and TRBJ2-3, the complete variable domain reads SQTIHQWPATLVQPVGSPLSLECTVEGTSNPNLYWYRQAAGRGLQLLFYSVGIGQISSEVPQNLSASRPQDRQFILSSKKLLLSDSGFYLCAWSAGTTDTQYFGPGTRLTVL.

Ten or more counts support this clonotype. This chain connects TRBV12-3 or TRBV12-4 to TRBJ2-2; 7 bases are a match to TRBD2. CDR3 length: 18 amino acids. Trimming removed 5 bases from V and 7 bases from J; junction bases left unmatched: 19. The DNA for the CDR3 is TGTGCCAGCAGTCAAAGAGGGTCCTCGAGGGAGGGCCGCGGGGAGCTGTTTTTT. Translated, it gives CASSQRGSSREGRGELFF.

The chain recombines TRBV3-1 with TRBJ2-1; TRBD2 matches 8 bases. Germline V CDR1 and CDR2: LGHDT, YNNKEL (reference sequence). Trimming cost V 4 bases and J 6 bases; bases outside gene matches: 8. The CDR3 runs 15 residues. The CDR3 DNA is TGTGCCAGCAGCCGGACGGGAGGGATAACCAATGAGCAGTTCTTC. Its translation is CASSRTGGITNEQFF.

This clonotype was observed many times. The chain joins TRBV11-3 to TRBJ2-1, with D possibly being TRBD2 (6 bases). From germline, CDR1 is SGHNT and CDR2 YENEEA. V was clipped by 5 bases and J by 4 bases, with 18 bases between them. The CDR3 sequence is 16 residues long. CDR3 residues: CASSPPVAGSYNEQFF. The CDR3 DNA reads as TGTGCCAGCAGCCCACCCGTGGCGGGATCGTACAATGAGCAGTTCTTC.

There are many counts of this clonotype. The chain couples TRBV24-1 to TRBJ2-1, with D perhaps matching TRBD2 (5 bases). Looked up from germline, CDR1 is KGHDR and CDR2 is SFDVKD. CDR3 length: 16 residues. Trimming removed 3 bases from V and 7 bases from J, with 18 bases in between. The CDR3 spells CATSDVQALGENEQFF. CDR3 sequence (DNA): TGTGCCACCAGTGATGTTCAGGCCTTGGGAGAGAATGAGCAGTTCTTC.

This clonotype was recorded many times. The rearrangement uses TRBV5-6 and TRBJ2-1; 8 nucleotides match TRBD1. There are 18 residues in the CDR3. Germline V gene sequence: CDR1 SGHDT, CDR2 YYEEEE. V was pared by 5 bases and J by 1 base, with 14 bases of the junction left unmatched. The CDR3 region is CASSSPSGGHSSYNEQFF. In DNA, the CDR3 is TGTGCCAGCAGTTCGCCCTCAGGGGGCCACTCTTCCTACAATGAGCAGTTCTTC.

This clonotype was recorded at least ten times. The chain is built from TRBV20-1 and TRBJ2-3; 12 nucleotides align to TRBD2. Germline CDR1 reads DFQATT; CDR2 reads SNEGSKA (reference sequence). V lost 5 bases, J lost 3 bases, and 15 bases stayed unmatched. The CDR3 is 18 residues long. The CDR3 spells CSAGTPIGLAGKTDTQYF. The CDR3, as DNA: TGCAGTGCTGGGACCCCCATCGGACTAGCGGGAAAAACAGATACGCAGTATTTT.

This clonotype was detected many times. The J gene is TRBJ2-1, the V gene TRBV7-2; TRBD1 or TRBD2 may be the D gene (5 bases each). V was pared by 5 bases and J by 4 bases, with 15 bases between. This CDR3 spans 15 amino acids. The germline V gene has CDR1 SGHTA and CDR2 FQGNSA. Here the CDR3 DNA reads TGTGCCAGCAGCCCACTCCTGGGGGTATACAATGAGCAGTTCTTC. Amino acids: CASSPLLGVYNEQFF.

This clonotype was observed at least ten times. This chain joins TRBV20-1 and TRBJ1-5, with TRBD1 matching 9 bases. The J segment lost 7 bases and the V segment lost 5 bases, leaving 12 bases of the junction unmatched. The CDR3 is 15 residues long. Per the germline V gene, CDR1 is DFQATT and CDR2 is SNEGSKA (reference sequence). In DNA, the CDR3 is TGCAGTGCTCCCGGGACAGGGCGCTTAGGACAGCCCCAGCATTTT. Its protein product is CSAPGTGRLGQPQHF.

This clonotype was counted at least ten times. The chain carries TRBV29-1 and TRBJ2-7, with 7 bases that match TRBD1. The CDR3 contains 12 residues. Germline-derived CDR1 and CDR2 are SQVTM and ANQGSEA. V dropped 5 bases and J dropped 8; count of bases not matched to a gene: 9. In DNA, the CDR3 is TGCAGCGTTCAGGCCGAGGGGGCAAAGCAGTACGTC. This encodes CSVQAEGAKQYV.

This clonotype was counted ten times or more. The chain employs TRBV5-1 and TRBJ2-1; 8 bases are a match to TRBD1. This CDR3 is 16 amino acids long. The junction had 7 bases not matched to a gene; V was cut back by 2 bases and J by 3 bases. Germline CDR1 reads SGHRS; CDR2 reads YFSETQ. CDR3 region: CASSLTYRGDYNEQFF. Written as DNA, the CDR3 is TGCGCCAGCAGCTTAACCTACAGGGGGGACTACAATGAGCAGTTCTTC.